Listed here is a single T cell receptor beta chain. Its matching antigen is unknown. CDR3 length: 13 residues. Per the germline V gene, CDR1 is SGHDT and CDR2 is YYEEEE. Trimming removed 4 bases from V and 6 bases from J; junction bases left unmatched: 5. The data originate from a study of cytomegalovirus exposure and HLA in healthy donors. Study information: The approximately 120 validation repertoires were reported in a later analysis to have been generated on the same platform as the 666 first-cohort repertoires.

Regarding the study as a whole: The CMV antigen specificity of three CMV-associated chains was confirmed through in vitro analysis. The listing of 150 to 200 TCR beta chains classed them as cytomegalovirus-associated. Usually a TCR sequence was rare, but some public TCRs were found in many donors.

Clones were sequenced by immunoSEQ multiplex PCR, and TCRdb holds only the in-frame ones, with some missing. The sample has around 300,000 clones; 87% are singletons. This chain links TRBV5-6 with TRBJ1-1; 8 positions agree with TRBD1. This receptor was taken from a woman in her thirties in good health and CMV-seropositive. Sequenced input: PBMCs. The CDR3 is CASSDGTGPEAFF. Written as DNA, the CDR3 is TGTGCCAGCAGCGATGGGACAGGTCCTGAAGCTTTCTTT.